This T cell receptor (beta chain) is from a study of T cell responses to AZD1222 COVID-19 vaccine (TCRdb year 2021). Background for the entire study: AZD1222 recipients whose second dose came at about 4 weeks and those whose second dose came at about 12 weeks were combined into one group, since spike-specific TCR depth and breadth did not differ between the two schedules. A total of just over 230 trial participants underwent TCR sequencing, of whom some 210 received two doses of AZD1222 and 26 received two doses of the MenACWY control vaccine. Enrollment into the trials was organized by age into subgroups of 18-55, 56-69 and 70-plus years, and those subgroups contained around 150, 28 and 57 TCR-sequenced participants, respectively.

The CDR3 regions of human TCRbeta chains were subjected to immunosequencing. In the source study's methods: TCRs in the repertoires were matched against a reference library of SARS-CoV-2-specific TCRs that had been generated with the MIRA antigen-specificity platform. Breadth was defined as the fraction of unique TCRs that were SARS-CoV-2-associated. Depth was defined as the fraction of total T cells that were SARS-CoV-2-associated. Using the MIRA data, every spike-specific TCR was mapped to the spike region that the TCR reacted to and assigned to either a CD4 or a CD8 class. Log10-transformed breadth and depth values were compared by one-way ANOVA with Sidak's multiple comparisons tests. The clones in this table, taken by TCRdb from immuneACCESS, are in-frame only. Not every clone is retained; where verified, under half of the shortfall comes from an unresolved V gene, and the cause of the rest is unknown. V, J and clone size derive from that table, while D and trimming were established from the DNA sequence. In this sample the table shows about 150,000 clones, over 75% of which occur a single time. The ten largest clones capture around 8% of the sample.

Here is what the overall study found, with its caveats: After two AZD1222 doses, spike-specific TCR breadth and depth were significantly higher than at day 0 and than in MenACWY recipients. Only five or six AZD1222 recipients were SARS-CoV-2 seropositive at baseline, limiting conclusions about previously exposed vaccinees. The 56-69-year group was small, and its depth increase did not reach significance, likely because of low power. Nearly half of unique spike-specific TCRs reportedly recognized epitopes outside regions mutated in the B.1.351 and B.1.1.7 variants. CD4 TCRs associated with the vaccine covered the entire spike protein, and the dominant responses were in regions 160-218 and 743-854. Participants were mostly white British, with more females than males. The authors suggested clonal diversity may have been underestimated. Because no samples from the day 14 peak response were available, repertoires could be characterized only after the peak T cell response.

This clone was counted a few times. Its antigen has not been determined. Base qualities are not at hand, and no much larger clone is one base apart. The time point tag for this specimen amounts to: baseline before first vaccination. Vaccinee samples came from UK trials COV001 and COV002, including a single-blind randomized controlled phase 2/3 trial of AZD1222 (ChAdOx1 nCoV-19) in healthy adults. For TCRbeta chain sequencing, PBMC samples were collected from trial participants at day 0 and at day 28 after the second dose. Taken from cysteine to phenylalanine, the CDR3 has 17 residues. The sequence is cut down to CDR3 DNA, 51 bases in frame from base 1. CDR1 and CDR2, looked up from the germline V gene, are SGHVS and FNYEAQ. The V end gives up 3 bases and the J end 1 base, leaving 8 bases in the junction not matched to a gene.

The sequence derives from an adult in good health. In this chain, TRBV7-6 is recombined with TRBJ2-3, and 9 junction bases match TRBD1. The sequencing used peripheral blood, collected on day 0 of AZD1222 vaccination. The DNA sequence is as follows: TGTGCCAGCAGCTTTTTGGGACAGGGTGGAGGCACAGATACGCAGTATTTT. Translation gives CASSFLGQGGGTDTQYF.